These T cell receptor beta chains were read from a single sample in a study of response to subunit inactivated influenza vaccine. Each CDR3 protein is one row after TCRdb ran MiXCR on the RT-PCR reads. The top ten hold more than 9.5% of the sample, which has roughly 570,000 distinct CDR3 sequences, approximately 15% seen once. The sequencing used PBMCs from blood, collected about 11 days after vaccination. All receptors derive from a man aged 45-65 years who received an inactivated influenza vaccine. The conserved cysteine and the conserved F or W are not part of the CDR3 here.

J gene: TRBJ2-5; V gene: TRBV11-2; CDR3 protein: ASSPAGVQETQY
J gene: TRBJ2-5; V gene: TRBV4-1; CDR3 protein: ASSQDRGQIQETQY
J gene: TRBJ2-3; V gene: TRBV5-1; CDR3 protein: ASIATEGGDTQY
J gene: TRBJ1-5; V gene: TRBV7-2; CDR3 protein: ASSLDPAAQH
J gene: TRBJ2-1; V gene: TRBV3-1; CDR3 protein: ASSQDRVVGNEQF
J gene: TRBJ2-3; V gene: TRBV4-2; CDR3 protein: ASSQGTHRGGTDTQY
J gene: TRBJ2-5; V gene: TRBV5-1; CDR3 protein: ASSLTTSGVVQY
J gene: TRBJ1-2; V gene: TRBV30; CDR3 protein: AWSRQSYGYT
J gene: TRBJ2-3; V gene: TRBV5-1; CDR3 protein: ASSLTSGLSMDTQY
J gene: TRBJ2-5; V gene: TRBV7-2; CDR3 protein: ASSLGLEETQY
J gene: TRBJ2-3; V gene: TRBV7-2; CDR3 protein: ASADAYTQY
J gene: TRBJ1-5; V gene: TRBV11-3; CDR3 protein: ASSSWQGWKPQH
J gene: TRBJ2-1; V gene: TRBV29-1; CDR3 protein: SVPGPGAYNEQC
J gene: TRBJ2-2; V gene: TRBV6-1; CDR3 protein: ASTRTGASGELF
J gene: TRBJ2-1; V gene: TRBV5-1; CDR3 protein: ASSLVGRASYNEQF
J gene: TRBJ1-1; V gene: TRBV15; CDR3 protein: ATSGGQGSITEAF
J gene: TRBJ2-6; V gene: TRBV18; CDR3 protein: ASSPDSGANVLT
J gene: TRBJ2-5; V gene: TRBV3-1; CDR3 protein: ASSQGSLETQY
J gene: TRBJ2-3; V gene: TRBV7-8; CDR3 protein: ASSLGLIGTDTQY
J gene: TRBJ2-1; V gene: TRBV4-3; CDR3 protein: ASSQAPRGYGYNEQF
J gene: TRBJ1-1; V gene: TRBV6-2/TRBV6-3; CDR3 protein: ASSSYGGNTEAF
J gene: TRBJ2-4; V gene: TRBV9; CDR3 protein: ASSVESRGDGIQY
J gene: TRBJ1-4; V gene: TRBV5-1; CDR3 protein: ASRTGRNEKLF
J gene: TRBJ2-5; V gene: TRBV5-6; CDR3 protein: ASSFAPATQY
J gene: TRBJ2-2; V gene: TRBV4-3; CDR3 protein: ASSQDPVNTGELF
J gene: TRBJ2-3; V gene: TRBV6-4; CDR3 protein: ASSDSSGLTDTQY
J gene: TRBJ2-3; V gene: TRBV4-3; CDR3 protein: ASSQTSGATDTQY
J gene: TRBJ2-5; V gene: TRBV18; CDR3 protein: ASSPFSGGQETQY
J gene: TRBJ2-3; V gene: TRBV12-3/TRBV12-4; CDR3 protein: ASSYGFSSVQY
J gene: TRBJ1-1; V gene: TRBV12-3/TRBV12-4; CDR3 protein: ASRLKNTEAF
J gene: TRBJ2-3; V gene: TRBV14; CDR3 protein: ASASTEATDTQY